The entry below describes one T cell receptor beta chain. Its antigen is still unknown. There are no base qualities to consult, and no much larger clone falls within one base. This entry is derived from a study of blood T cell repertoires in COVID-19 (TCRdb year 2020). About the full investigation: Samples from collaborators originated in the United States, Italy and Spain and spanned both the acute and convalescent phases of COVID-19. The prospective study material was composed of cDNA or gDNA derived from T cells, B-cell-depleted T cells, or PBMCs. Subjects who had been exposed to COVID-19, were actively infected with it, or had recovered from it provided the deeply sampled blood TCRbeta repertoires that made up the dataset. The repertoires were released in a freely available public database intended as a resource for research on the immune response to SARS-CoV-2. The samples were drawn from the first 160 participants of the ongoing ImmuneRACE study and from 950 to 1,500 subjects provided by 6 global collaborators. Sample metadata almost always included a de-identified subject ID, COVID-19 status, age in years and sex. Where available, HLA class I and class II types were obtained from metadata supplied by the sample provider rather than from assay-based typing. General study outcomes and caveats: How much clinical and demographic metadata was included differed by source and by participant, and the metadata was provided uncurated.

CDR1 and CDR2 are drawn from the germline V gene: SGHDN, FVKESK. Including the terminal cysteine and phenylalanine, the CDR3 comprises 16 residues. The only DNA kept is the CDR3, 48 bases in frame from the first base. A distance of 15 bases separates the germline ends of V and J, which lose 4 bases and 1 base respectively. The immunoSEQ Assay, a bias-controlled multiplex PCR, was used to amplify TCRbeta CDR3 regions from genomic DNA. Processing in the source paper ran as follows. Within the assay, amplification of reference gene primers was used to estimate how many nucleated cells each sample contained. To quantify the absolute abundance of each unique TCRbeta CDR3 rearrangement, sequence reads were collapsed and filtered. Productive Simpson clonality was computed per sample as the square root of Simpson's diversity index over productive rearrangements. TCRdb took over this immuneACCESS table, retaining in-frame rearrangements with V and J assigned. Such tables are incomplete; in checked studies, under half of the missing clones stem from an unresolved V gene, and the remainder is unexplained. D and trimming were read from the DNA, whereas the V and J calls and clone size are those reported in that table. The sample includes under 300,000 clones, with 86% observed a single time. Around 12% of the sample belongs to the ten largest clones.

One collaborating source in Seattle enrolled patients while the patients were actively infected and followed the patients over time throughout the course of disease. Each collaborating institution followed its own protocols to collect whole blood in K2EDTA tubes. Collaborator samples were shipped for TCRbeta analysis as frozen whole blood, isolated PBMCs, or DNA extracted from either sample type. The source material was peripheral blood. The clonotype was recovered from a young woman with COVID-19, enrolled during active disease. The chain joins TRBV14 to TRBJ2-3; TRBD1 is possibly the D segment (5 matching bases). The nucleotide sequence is TGTGCCAGCAGCCTAGGGGCTTCTTGGGGCACAGATACGCAGTATTTT. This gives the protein CASSLGASWGTDTQYF. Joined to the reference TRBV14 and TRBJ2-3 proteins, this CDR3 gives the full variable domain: EAGVTQFPSHSVIEKGQTVTLRCDPISGHDNLYWYRRVMGKEIKFLLHFVKESKQDESGMPNNRFLAERTGGTYSTLKVQPAELEDSGVYFCASSLGASWGTDTQYFGPGTRLTVL.